This TCR beta chain emerged from a study of cytomegalovirus exposure and HLA in healthy donors. Points from the study as a whole: Some public TCRs appeared in many individuals, while most sequences were rare.

As regards this clone: Its antigen is not known.

Nominally healthy donors were sampled, though unrecorded immune exposures were likely. Primers included in the PCR were 60 Vbeta and 13 Jbeta primers. Here immunoSEQ multiplex PCR was the method, and the copy in TCRdb shows in-frame clones only, minus some. The sample shows around 100,000 clones, 55% to 80% of them seen only once. Trimming cost V 1 base and J 4 bases, with 13 bases left between them. The length of the CDR3 is 15 residues. CDR1 is MDHEN, CDR2 SYDVKM, per germline. Sequenced input: PBMCs. This receptor was identified in a man in his forties in good health and CMV-seronegative. This chain uses TRBV28 with TRBJ1-2, with D maybe TRBD1 (5 bases). The CDR3, as DNA: TGTGCCAGCAGTTTATCCCAGGGAATCGGCTATGGCTACACCTTC. Amino acid sequence: CASSLSQGIGYGYTF.